Below are 20 T cell receptor beta chains sequenced from a single sample in a study of T cell responses to AZD1222 COVID-19 vaccine. The method was immunoSEQ multiplex PCR; TCRdb's version includes in-frame clones alone and lacks a portion of them. The profile shows 100,000 to 150,000 clones, around 94% of them singletons. The source material was peripheral blood, sampled on day 0 of AZD1222 vaccination. The receptors were gathered from an adult in good health.

The gene calls are TRBV30 and TRBJ2-2; no firm D call. The germline V and J ends were trimmed by 4 bases and 4 bases, with 10 bases remaining between them. Germline V gene sequence: CDR1 GTSNPN, CDR2 SVGIG (reference sequence). The CDR3 sequence is 13 residues long. The CDR3 loop reads CAWTKGLTGELFF. DNA of the CDR3: TGTGCCTGGACAAAAGGGCTCACCGGGGAGCTGTTTTTT. The complete variable domain, with remaining parts taken from reference TRBV30 and TRBJ2-2, reads SQTIHQWPATLVQPVGSPLSLECTVEGTSNPNLYWYRQAAGRGLQLLFYSVGIGQISSEVPQNLSASRPQDRQFILSSKKLLLSDSGFYLCAWTKGLTGELFFGEGSRLTVL.

The V call is TRBV4-2, the J call TRBJ2-3; the D is unclear. Germline V gene data show CDR1 as LGHNA and CDR2 as YNFKEQ. The V end was cut by 0 bases, the J end by 8 bases, with 12 bases between. There are 14 residues in the CDR3. The CDR3 is CASSQDWPQGTQYF. The CDR3 DNA follows: TGTGCCAGCAGCCAAGACTGGCCCCAAGGTACGCAGTATTTT.

The chain combines TRBV28 with TRBJ1-1; 7 bases fit TRBD1. V dropped 4 bases and J dropped 8; count of bases not matched to a gene: 10. This CDR3 spans 14 amino acids. Germline CDR1 and CDR2: MDHEN and SYDVKM. DNA of the CDR3: TGTGCCAGCAGTTCTTCCGGGACAGAGATCGAAGCTTTCTTT. Residues: CASSSSGTEIEAFF.

DNA of the CDR3: TGTGCCAGTAGTCCTCTACCACAGGGTTCCCACGAGCAGTACTTC. Translation: CASSPLPQGSHEQYF. The V gene is TRBV19, the J gene TRBJ2-7, with D possibly matching TRBD1 (6 bases). This CDR3 contains 15 residues. Trimming removed 5 bases from V and 5 bases from J, with 19 bases in between. CDR1 and CDR2 from the germline V gene are LNHDA and SQIVND (reference sequence).

The chain couples TRBV27 to TRBJ1-1, with D hard to call. Germline V gives CDR1 MNHEY, CDR2 SMNVEV (reference sequence). The CDR3 is 15 amino acids. The V gene lost 5 bases and the J gene lost 1 base, with 14 bases spanning the gap. The CDR3 protein is CASSGNVRPNTEAFF. The CDR3 region has the DNA TGTGCCAGCAGTGGTAACGTGAGACCGAACACTGAAGCTTTCTTT.

This chain joins TRBV2 and TRBJ2-1, with 9 bases fitting TRBD1. Germline CDR1 is SNHLY and CDR2 is FYNNEI. The CDR3 loop spans 14 amino acids. J gave up 4 bases and V 6 bases, and 4 bases lay outside the gene matches. The CDR3 protein is CASRATGGYNEQFF. CDR3 nucleotide sequence: TGTGCCAGCAGGGCGACAGGGGGGTACAATGAGCAGTTCTTC.

V and J are TRBV18 and TRBJ1-2, with D hard to call. Trimming stripped 3 bases from V and 8 bases from J, with 13 bases between. Germline CDR1 is KGHSH and CDR2 is LQKENI. The CDR3 loop spans 13 amino acids. CDR3 loop: CASSPEAGSGYTF. The CDR3 nucleotides read TGTGCCAGCTCACCGGAGGCGGGGAGCGGCTACACCTTC.

This clone has just one count. The chain uses TRBV10-3 and TRBJ2-7; tentative D call: TRBD2 (5 bases). The germline CDR1 and CDR2 sequences are ENHRY and SYGVKD. V lost 2 bases to trimming and J lost 7 bases, with 12 bases between them. The CDR3 sequence is 13 residues long. DNA of the CDR3: TGTGCCATCAGTGAGCAGACTCCGGGAGAGCAGTACTTC. Its protein is CAISEQTPGEQYF.

This clone was seen a single time. With a much larger clone just one base away, this may be a read error. The chain uses TRBV4-3 and TRBJ1-3, with 9 bases matching TRBD1. This CDR3 has 16 residues. Germline loops: CDR1 LGHNA, CDR2 YSLEER. The CDR3 nucleotides read TGCGCCACCAGCCAACTGCCGGGACAGGGTGGAAACACCATATATTTT. Its protein is CATSQLPGQGGNTIYF.

The chain uses TRBV28 and TRBJ1-2; 7 bases are shared with TRBD1. Trimming removed 4 bases from V and 3 bases from J; junction bases left unmatched: 8. Germline CDR1 reads MDHEN; CDR2 reads SYDVKM. The CDR3 has 15 residues. DNA of the CDR3: TGTGCCAGCAGTTCCTTAGGACAGGTTCACTATGGCTACACCTTC. This encodes CASSSLGQVHYGYTF.

The chain has TRBV11-2 and TRBJ1-1, with D maybe TRBD1 (5 bases). V was cut by 4 bases and J by 1 base, with 16 bases left in between. This CDR3 has 16 amino acids. Germline V gives CDR1 SGHAT, CDR2 FQNNGV. The chain's CDR3 is CASSSYSGTENTEAFF. The CDR3 coding sequence is TGTGCCAGCAGCTCATATTCCGGGACTGAGAACACTGAAGCTTTCTTT.

The V gene is TRBV4-1, the J gene TRBJ1-2; 10 positions match TRBD1. The CDR3 consists of 17 residues. The V and J ends lost 1 base and 5 bases, in that order; junction bases with no gene match: 10. Germline values: CDR1 MGHRA, CDR2 YSYEKL. Written as DNA, the CDR3 is TGCGCCAGCAGCCAAGCTCTCCGGGACAGGGGTTATTATGGCTACACCTTC. Protein product: CASSQALRDRGYYGYTF.

The V and J genes are TRBV25-1 and TRBJ1-2, with D unclear. V lost 1 base, J lost 8 bases, and 8 bases lay in between. Germline CDR1 is MGHDK and CDR2 is SYGVNS. The CDR3 covers 12 residues. The CDR3 reads CASSELVGGYTF. The CDR3 nucleotides read TGTGCCAGCAGTGAATTGGTGGGGGGCTACACCTTC.

This chain connects TRBV5-6 to TRBJ2-2; D may match TRBD1 or TRBD2 (6 bases each). CDR1 and CDR2 (germline): SGHDT, YYEEEE. The CDR3 totals 16 residues. The germline V and J ends were trimmed by 2 bases and 2 bases, with 13 bases remaining between them. The CDR3 protein is CASSLVQGGNTGELFF. In DNA form, the CDR3 reads TGTGCCAGCAGCTTAGTACAGGGAGGAAACACCGGGGAGCTGTTTTTT.

V gene TRBV4-1 combines with J gene TRBJ2-1, with TRBD1 matching over 10 bases. Germline CDR1 is MGHRA and CDR2 is YSYEKL. With V trimmed by 3 bases and J by 8 bases, 7 bases remained unmatched. CDR3 length: 15 amino acids. CDR3 DNA: TGCGCCAGCAGCCAGGGTAGGACAGGGGGTTATGAGCAGTTCTTC. Translating it yields CASSQGRTGGYEQFF.

The chain has TRBV6-5 and TRBJ1-2; D might be TRBD1 (5 bases). Looked up from germline, CDR1 is MNHEY and CDR2 is SVGAGI. The ends were cut back, 4 bases at V and 8 bases at J, with 11 bases in the middle. The CDR3 is made up of 12 amino acids. CDR3 region: CASSWSGTGYTF. In DNA form, the CDR3 reads TGTGCCAGCAGTTGGTCAGGGACGGGCTACACCTTC.

The rearrangement uses TRBV12-3 or TRBV12-4 and TRBJ1-2; tentatively, D is TRBD1 (5 bases). V was trimmed by 2 bases and J by 13 bases, leaving 11 bases between them. The CDR3 has 11 residues. Written as DNA, the CDR3 is TGTGCCAGCAGTTTAATGGGGCTTTGCACCTTC. This sequence encodes CASSLMGLCTF.

On this clone: It is likely a read error, because the conserved phenylalanine at the end of the CDR3 is missing. The DNA is left out, because the CDR3 cannot be placed on it with certainty; the CDR3 is given as TCRdb lists it. The J gene is TRBJ1-2, the V gene TRBV12-3 or TRBV12-4; the table assigns TRBD1, which was not confirmed against the DNA. The CDR3 totals 9 residues, both ends included. CDR3 sequence reads: CASSLRAGR.

The chain joins TRBV28 to TRBJ2-1; D is possibly TRBD2 (6 bases). This CDR3 spans 14 amino acids. V dropped 5 bases and J dropped 6 bases, with 14 bases sitting between them. Germline CDR1 reads MDHEN; CDR2 reads SYDVKM. CDR3 region: CASSPQGLFNEQFF. The CDR3, as DNA: TGTGCCAGCAGTCCCCAGGGACTTTTCAATGAGCAGTTCTTC.

V gene TRBV5-4 combines with J gene TRBJ2-1; D is undetermined. Germline CDR1 reads SGHNT; CDR2 reads YYREEE (reference sequence). This CDR3 has 15 residues. V lost 2 bases and J 0 bases, leaving 9 bases between the germline ends. The CDR3 loop reads CASSFDSVSYNEQFF. DNA for the CDR3: TGTGCCAGCAGCTTTGACTCTGTCTCCTACAATGAGCAGTTCTTC.